A selection of T cell receptor beta chains follows, all from one sample in a study of resident and recirculating memory T cells in vitiligo. Clones were read by immunoSEQ multiplex PCR, and TCRdb kept only the in-frame ones, dropping some. The repertoire has 55,000 to 75,000 clones, 80% to 95% of them found once; the top ten carry 4% to 5.5%. The sample consisted of blood. The receptors come from a male donor with vitiligo. Each CDR3 is given with its conserved first and last residue. The order of the fields is J gene, clone size, D gene, V gene, CDR3 protein, CDR3 DNA. The D gene is left open where the match is weak. Clone size is given for some rows only: seen once, a few or many times, or a class if the clone is expanded.

TRBJ1-2 | NA | NA | TRBV9 | CASSVAGGKRNYGYTF | TGTGCCAGCAGCGTAGCGGGGGGCAAAAGGAACTATGGCTACACCTTC
TRBJ1-6 | NA | NA | TRBV11-2 | CASSSKSSGVASYNSPLHF | TGTGCCAGCAGCTCCAAATCTTCAGGGGTGGCCTCCTATAATTCACCCCTCCACTTT
TRBJ1-4 | NA | TRBD1 | TRBV7-6 | CASSVGTGGEVNEKLFF | TGTGCCAGCAGCGTAGGGACAGGGGGTGAGGTTAATGAAAAACTGTTTTTT
TRBJ2-3 | few | NA | TRBV4-2 | CASSQDRSSGSTQYF | TGTGCCAGCAGCCAAGATAGGTCTTCGGGGTCTACGCAGTATTTT
TRBJ1-1 | NA | NA | TRBV7-9 | CASSLEGDTEAFF | TGTGCCAGCAGCTTAGAGGGGGACACTGAAGCTTTCTTT
TRBJ1-2 | once | TRBD1 | TRBV7-3 | CASSTGQAGDGYTF | TGTGCCAGCAGCACTGGACAGGCCGGGGATGGCTACACCTTC
TRBJ2-2 | once | TRBD1 | TRBV4-2 | CASGQGKNTGELFF | TGTGCCAGCGGACAGGGGAAGAACACCGGGGAGCTGTTTTTT
TRBJ1-1 | NA | NA | TRBV15 | CATSRDDRGTEAFF | TGTGCCACCAGCAGAGATGACAGAGGCACTGAAGCTTTCTTT
TRBJ2-2 | NA | NA | TRBV7-9 | CVISSPAGELFF | TGTGTCATTTCCTCCCCAGCCGGGGAGCTGTTTTTT
TRBJ1-3 | NA | TRBD1 | TRBV28 | CASSSSPGQGARGNTIYF | TGTGCCAGCAGTTCTTCCCCGGGACAGGGGGCGAGGGGAAACACCATATATTTT